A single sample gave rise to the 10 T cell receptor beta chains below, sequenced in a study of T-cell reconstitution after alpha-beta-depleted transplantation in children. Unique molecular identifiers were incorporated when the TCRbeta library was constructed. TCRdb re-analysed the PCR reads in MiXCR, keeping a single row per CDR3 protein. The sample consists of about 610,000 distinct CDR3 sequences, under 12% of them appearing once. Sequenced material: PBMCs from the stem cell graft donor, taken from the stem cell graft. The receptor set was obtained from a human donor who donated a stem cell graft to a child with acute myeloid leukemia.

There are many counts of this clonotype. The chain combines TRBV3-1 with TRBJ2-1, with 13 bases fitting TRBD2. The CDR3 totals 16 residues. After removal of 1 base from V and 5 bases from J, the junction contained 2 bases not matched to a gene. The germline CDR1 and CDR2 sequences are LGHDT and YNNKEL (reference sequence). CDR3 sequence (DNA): TGTGCCAGCAGCCAAGGACTAGCGGGAGGTAACAATGAGCAGTTCTTC. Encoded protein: CASSQGLAGGNNEQFF.

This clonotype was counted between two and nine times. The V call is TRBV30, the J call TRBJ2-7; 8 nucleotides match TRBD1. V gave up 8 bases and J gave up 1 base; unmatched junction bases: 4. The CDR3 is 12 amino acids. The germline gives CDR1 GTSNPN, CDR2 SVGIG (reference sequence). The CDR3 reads CAATGGSYEQYF. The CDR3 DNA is TGTGCCGCTACAGGGGGTTCCTACGAGCAGTACTTC.

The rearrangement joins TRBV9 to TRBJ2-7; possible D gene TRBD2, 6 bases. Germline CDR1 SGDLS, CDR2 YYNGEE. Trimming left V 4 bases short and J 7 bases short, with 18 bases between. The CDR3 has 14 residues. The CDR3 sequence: CASSPPGAGREQYF. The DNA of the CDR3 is TGTGCCAGCAGCCCCCCCGGGGCGGGGCGTGAGCAGTACTTC.

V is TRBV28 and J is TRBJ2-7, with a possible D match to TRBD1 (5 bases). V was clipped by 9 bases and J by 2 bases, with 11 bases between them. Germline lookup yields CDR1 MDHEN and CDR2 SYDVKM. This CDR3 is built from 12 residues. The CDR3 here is CARRQGTYEQYF. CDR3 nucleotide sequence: TGTGCCAGGAGGCAGGGCACCTACGAGCAGTACTTC.

The CDR3 DNA is TGTGCCAGCAGCCAGGCCACGGGTAGTTCCTACGAGCAGTACTTC. This encodes CASSQATGSSYEQYF. The chain links TRBV4-2 to TRBJ2-7, with D unclear. CDR1 and CDR2 from the germline V gene are LGHNA and YNFKEQ. Trimming stripped 3 bases from V and 1 base from J, with 13 bases between. The CDR3 covers 15 residues.

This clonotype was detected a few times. DNA of the CDR3: TGTGCCAGCAGCCCATACGAGGGGGGGGACAATGAGCAGTTCTTC. It yields the protein CASSPYEGGDNEQFF. The gene calls are TRBV6-1 and TRBJ2-1; D possibly corresponds to TRBD2 (7 bases). The CDR3 sequence is 15 residues long. V lost 6 bases and J lost 5, with 17 bases in between. Germline assignment: CDR1 MNHNS and CDR2 SASEGT.

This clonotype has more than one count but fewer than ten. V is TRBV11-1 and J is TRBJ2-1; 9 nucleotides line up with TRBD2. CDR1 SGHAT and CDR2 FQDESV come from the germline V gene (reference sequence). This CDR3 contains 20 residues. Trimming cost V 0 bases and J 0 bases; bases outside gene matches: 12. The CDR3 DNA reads TGTGCCAGCAGCTTAGCGAGAGGGCTAGCGGGACCCAGCTCCTACAATGAGCAGTTCTTC. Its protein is CASSLARGLAGPSSYNEQFF.

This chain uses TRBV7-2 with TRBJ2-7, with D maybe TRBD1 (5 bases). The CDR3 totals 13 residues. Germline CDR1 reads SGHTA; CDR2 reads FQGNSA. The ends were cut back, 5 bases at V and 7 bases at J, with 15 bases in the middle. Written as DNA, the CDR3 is TGTGCCAGCAGCACGGACACTGCTGGGGAGCAGTACTTC. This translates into CASSTDTAGEQYF.

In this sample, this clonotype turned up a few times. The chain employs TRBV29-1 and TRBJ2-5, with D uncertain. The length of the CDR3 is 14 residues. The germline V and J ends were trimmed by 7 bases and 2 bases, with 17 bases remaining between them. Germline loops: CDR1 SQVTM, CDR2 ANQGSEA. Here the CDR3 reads CSGRRVGRQETQYF. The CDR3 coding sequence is TGCAGCGGACGAAGGGTGGGCCGGCAAGAGACCCAGTACTTC.

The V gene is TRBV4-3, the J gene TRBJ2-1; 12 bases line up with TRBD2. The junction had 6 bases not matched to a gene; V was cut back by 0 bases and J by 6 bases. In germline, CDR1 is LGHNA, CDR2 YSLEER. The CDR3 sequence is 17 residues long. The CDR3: CASSQDMELAGGNEQFF. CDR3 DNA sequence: TGCGCCAGCAGCCAAGATATGGAACTAGCGGGAGGCAATGAGCAGTTCTTC.